Listed below are T cell receptor beta chains from one sample, sequenced in a study of blood T cell repertoires in COVID-19. The assay was immunoSEQ multiplex PCR, and TCRdb's table has in-frame clones only and misses some. The table lists about 120,000 clones, about 74% of them singletons. Sequencing was performed on peripheral blood. The receptors were sampled from a human donor in a cohort sampled during active COVID-19. CDR3s include the opening cysteine and the closing phenylalanine or tryptophan. A D gene is named only where the DNA matches it firmly. The size of a clone is reported for some rows only, either as once, few or many, or as a class for expanded clones.

clone size,D gene,V gene,J gene,CDR3 length,CDR3 DNA,CDR3 protein
NA,TRBD1,TRBV5-1,TRBJ1-1,14,TGCGCCAGCAGCTTGGGACAGGGGAGCACTGAAGCTTTCTTT,CASSLGQGSTEAFF
NA,TRBD2,TRBV18,TRBJ2-7,15,TGTGCCAGCTCACCAGGACTAGCGGACTTATACGAGCAGTACTTC,CASSPGLADLYEQYF
once,TRBD1,TRBV6-5,TRBJ1-2,15,TGTGCCAGCAGTTCGCCCGGGACAGGCACCTATGGCTACACCTTC,CASSSPGTGTYGYTF
once,TRBD2,TRBV2,TRBJ2-7,14,TGTGCCAGCAGTGACTTAGCGGGAGACTACGAGCAGTACTTC,CASSDLAGDYEQYF
NA,TRBD2,TRBV7-2,TRBJ2-7,14,TGTGCCAGCAGCTTTACTAGCGGCTCCTACGAGCAGTACTTC,CASSFTSGSYEQYF
NA,NA,TRBV24-1,TRBJ1-3,11,TGTGCCACCAGTGATTTTACAGGGTACTATTTT,CATSDFTGYYF
NA,TRBD2,TRBV29-1,TRBJ2-5,14,TGCAGCGTTCCCCGGACTAGCGGGCAAGAGACCCAGTACTTC,CSVPRTSGQETQYF
NA,NA,TRBV5-1,TRBJ1-1,14,TGCGCCAGCAGCTCGGGAGGTAAGAACACTGAAGCTTTCTTT,CASSSGGKNTEAFF
few,TRBD2,TRBV7-9,TRBJ2-7,15,TGTGCCAGCAGCCCTAGACTAGCGGGAGGTCGCGAGCAGTACTTC,CASSPRLAGGREQYF
once,NA,TRBV19,TRBJ2-7,13,TGTGCCAGTAGTGCCGCTATATCCTACGAGCAGTACTTC,CASSAAISYEQYF
NA,TRBD1,TRBV19,TRBJ1-1,13,TGTGCCAGTAGTATCCGACAGGGGTATGAAGCTTTCTTT,CASSIRQGYEAFF
NA,TRBD1,TRBV7-6,TRBJ1-2,15,TGTGCCAGCAGCCGCGGACAGGGGGCATACTATGGCTACACCTTC,CASSRGQGAYYGYTF
NA,NA,TRBV5-1,TRBJ2-7,15,TGCGCCAGCAGCTTGTACGGAGGGAACTCCTACGAGCAGTACTTC,CASSLYGGNSYEQYF
NA,TRBD1,TRBV30,TRBJ2-7,12,TGTGCCTGGAGTGCAGGGGGCTACGAGCAGTACTTC,CAWSAGGYEQYF
NA,TRBD1,TRBV28,TRBJ1-6,16,TGTGCCAGCAGCTCTCGGGACAGGGGGATATATTCACCCCTCCACTTT,CASSSRDRGIYSPLHF
few,NA,TRBV5-4,TRBJ2-2,14,TGTGCCAGCAAGACGGGAGAGCGTACCGGGGAGCTGTTTTTT,CASKTGERTGELFF
NA,NA,TRBV7-8,TRBJ1-2,18,TGTGCCAGCAGCAAACACCTCACTTCGGGGGGGTTTAACTATGGCTACACCTTC,CASSKHLTSGGFNYGYTF
once,TRBD1,TRBV14,TRBJ2-7,14,TGTGCCAGCAGCCTAGGGACAGGACCCTACGAGCAGTACTTC,CASSLGTGPYEQYF
NA,NA,TRBV2,TRBJ2-7,13,TGTGCCAGCAGTTGGGATGCGGGAAATGAGCAGTACTTC,CASSWDAGNEQYF
NA,NA,TRBV5-1,TRBJ2-3,12,TGCGCCAGCAGCCGTTCCACAGATACGCAGTATTTT,CASSRSTDTQYF
NA,NA,TRBV4-1,TRBJ1-1,15,TGCGCCAGCAGCCCTTTAGAGGGAGCGAACACTGAAGCTTTCTTT,CASSPLEGANTEAFF
NA,NA,TRBV15,TRBJ1-1,15,TGTGCCACCAGCAGAGTTGCCCGCGCCAACACTGAAGCTTTCTTT,CATSRVARANTEAFF
NA,NA,TRBV4-2,TRBJ2-7,18,TGTGCCAGCAGCCAAGAGCTCATTCCGGAGGGTCCCACCTACGAGCAGTACTTC,CASSQELIPEGPTYEQYF
NA,TRBD1,TRBV5-1,TRBJ2-7,15,TGCGCCAGCAGCTCCCCGGGACAGGCGACCTACGAGCAGTACTTC,CASSSPGQATYEQYF
NA,NA,TRBV20-1,TRBJ2-7,10,TGCAGTGCTAGCTCTTACGAGCAGTACTTC,CSASSYEQYF
NA,NA,TRBV27,TRBJ2-7,14,TGTGCCAGCAGTTCCCCTGACAGGTTCTACGAGCAGTACTTC,CASSSPDRFYEQYF
NA,TRBD1,TRBV19,TRBJ1-1,19,TGTGCCAGGAGAGGGGGCCGTCCCTCCCGCGGACAGGACGCGGCTGAAGCTTTCTTT,CARRGGRPSRGQDAAEAFF
NA,NA,TRBV19,TRBJ2-7,15,TGTGCCAGTAGTATAGGGGGACGGTCGGGGGACGAGCAGTACTTC,CASSIGGRSGDEQYF
NA,TRBD2,TRBV2,TRBJ2-5,14,TGTGCCAGCAGCACTATAGCGGGGGGGGAGACCCAGTACTTC,CASSTIAGGETQYF
NA,NA,TRBV5-4,TRBJ2-7,13,TGTGCCAGCAGCTTAGGGAGCTCCTACGAGCAGTACTTC,CASSLGSSYEQYF
NA,NA,TRBV7-9,TRBJ2-1,17,TGTGCCAGCAGCATTCTTTCCGGGACAAAGCGATACAATGAGCAGTTCTTC,CASSILSGTKRYNEQFF
NA,NA,TRBV28,TRBJ2-7,16,TGTGCCAGCAGTCCCCGGACAGTCGATGGCTCCTACGAGCAGTACTTC,CASSPRTVDGSYEQYF
NA,NA,TRBV5-6,TRBJ1-3,15,TGTGCCAGCAGCTTGGACAGGACCTCTGGAAACACCATATATTTT,CASSLDRTSGNTIYF
once,NA,TRBV11-3,TRBJ2-7,14,TGTGCCAGCAGCTTGGGACATAGCGAATACGAGCAGTACTTC,CASSLGHSEYEQYF
NA,NA,TRBV5-5,TRBJ1-4,16,TGTGCCAGCAGCCGCTTGGACACAGCAACTAATGAAAAACTGTTTTTT,CASSRLDTATNEKLFF
once,NA,TRBV3-1/TRBV3-2,TRBJ2-7,12,TGTGCCAGCAGCAGGGACTTCCACGGGCAGTACTTC,CASSRDFHGQYF
once,NA,TRBV2,TRBJ2-5,13,TGTGCCAGCAGTGATCAAGGGGTGGAGACCCAGTACTTC,CASSDQGVETQYF
NA,NA,TRBV30,TRBJ1-5,13,TGTGCCTGGAGTGTAGGGGTGCATCAGCCCCAGCATTTT,CAWSVGVHQPQHF
NA,NA,TRBV2,TRBJ1-2,12,TGTGCCAGCGCAGAATCTAACTATGGCTACACCTTC,CASAESNYGYTF
few,TRBD1,TRBV10-3,TRBJ1-1,13,TGTGCCACCAGAGCAGGGGGAGGCACTGAAGCTTTCTTT,CATRAGGGTEAFF
once,NA,TRBV4-1,TRBJ1-5,13,TGCGCCAGCAGCCCCAGGGGCAATCAGCCCCAGCATTTT,CASSPRGNQPQHF
NA,NA,TRBV5-5,TRBJ2-7,15,TGTGCCAGCAGCCTCTCGGGAAGACGCTCCTACGAGCAGTACTTC,CASSLSGRRSYEQYF